Listed below are T cell receptor beta chains from one sample, sequenced in a study of identical twins. MiXCR, applied by TCRdb to the 5' RACE reads, yields one record per CDR3 protein. Altogether around 500,000 distinct CDR3 sequences are present, around 14% being singletons, with the ten largest covering around 0.57%. This sample was shared with a second study, whose subject was yellow fever vaccine responses in identical twins.

The sequenced material came from CD4+ T cells sorted from blood. The receptors stem from a woman between 18 and 29 years old in good health. CDR3s include the opening cysteine and the closing phenylalanine or tryptophan. D genes are given only for firm matches. Clone size is stated in some rows and not others, as once, few, many or a class when expanded.

J	D	V	size	length	DNA	CDR3
TRBJ1-1	TRBD1	TRBV3-1	.	16	TGTGCCAGCAGACAAGACAGGGGCCACCCGAGCACTGAAGCTTTCTTT	CASRQDRGHPSTEAFF
TRBJ2-1	.	TRBV20-1	few	15	TGCAGTGCTAGTCTCAGCCCATCTGAAAACAATGAGCAGTTCTTC	CSASLSPSENNEQFF
TRBJ2-7	.	TRBV24-1	few	11	TGTGCCACCAGTGACAACTACGAGCAGTACTTC	CATSDNYEQYF
TRBJ2-7	TRBD1	TRBV2	once	13	TGTGCCAGCGGGCGACAGGGGTCCTACGAGCAGTACTTC	CASGRQGSYEQYF
TRBJ2-7	TRBD1	TRBV27	few	16	TGTGCCAGCAGAGAACTTACGGGACAGGGGTTCTCCGAGCAGTACTTC	CASRELTGQGFSEQYF
TRBJ2-5	.	TRBV7-2	few	12	TGTGCCAGCAGCCAGCCGTGGGAGACCCAGTACTTC	CASSQPWETQYF
TRBJ1-2	.	TRBV24-1	.	12	TGTGCCACCAGCGATCCCGGAGCTGGCTACACCTTC	CATSDPGAGYTF
TRBJ1-6	.	TRBV6-1	.	14	TGTGCCAGCAGGGACCTGACCTATAATTCACCCCTCCACTTT	CASRDLTYNSPLHF
TRBJ1-1	.	TRBV7-2	many	13	TGTGCCAGCAGCTTAGCACCGAACACTGAAGCTTTCTTT	CASSLAPNTEAFF
TRBJ1-4	.	TRBV5-1	.	16	TGCGCCAGCAGCTTGGACCGCAGAACCGCCATTGGAAAACTGTTTTTT	CASSLDRRTAIGKLFF
TRBJ2-1	.	TRBV12-3/TRBV12-4	.	13	TGTGCCAGCAGTTTATTTTTGGTCAATGAGCAGTTCTTC	CASSLFLVNEQFF
TRBJ1-4	.	TRBV5-6	.	15	TGTGCCAGCAGCTTGTTCGATGCAACTAATGAAAAACTGTTTTTT	CASSLFDATNEKLFF
TRBJ2-3	.	TRBV6-2/TRBV6-3	.	16	TGTGCCAGCAGTTACTTTCCGGGTGAGACCACAGATACGCAGTATTTT	CASSYFPGETTDTQYF
TRBJ2-7	TRBD2	TRBV12-3/TRBV12-4	.	16	TGTGCCAGCAGTGACCCGCCCTGGCGGGAGATATACGAGCAGTACTTC	CASSDPPWREIYEQYF
TRBJ2-7	TRBD2	TRBV7-2	.	13	TGTGCCAGCAGACTAGCGGAGCCCTACGAGCAGTACTTC	CASRLAEPYEQYF
TRBJ1-6	TRBD1	TRBV5-1	.	15	TGCGCCAGCAGCTTGGGACAGGGGAGTAATTCACCCCTCCACTTT	CASSLGQGSNSPLHF
TRBJ2-1	TRBD1	TRBV28	many	15	TGCGCCAGCAGCTCGGGACAGGGAGCGTACAATGAGCAGTTCTTC	CASSSGQGAYNEQFF
TRBJ2-7	.	TRBV5-1	many	13	TGCGCCAGCAGCGTGGACGGGACCTACGAGCAGTACTTC	CASSVDGTYEQYF
TRBJ2-5	.	TRBV12-3/TRBV12-4	few	14	TGTGCCAGCAGTTTATCGTCACTAGGGGAGACCCAGTACTTC	CASSLSSLGETQYF
TRBJ2-1	.	TRBV6-6	few	13	TGTGCCAGCAGGTCCGTCACCTACAATGAGCAGTTCTTC	CASRSVTYNEQFF
TRBJ1-6	.	TRBV2	.	11	TGTGCCAGCGATCGGGACTCACCCCTCCACTTT	CASDRDSPLHF
TRBJ1-1	.	TRBV7-9	.	16	TGTGCCAGCAGCCCCCCCGTGGGCGCAGGTATGACTGAAGCTTTCTTT	CASSPPVGAGMTEAFF
TRBJ2-2	.	TRBV2	.	14	TGTGCCAGCAGTGGGCATGGGACCACCGGGGAGCTGTTTTTT	CASSGHGTTGELFF